The entry below describes one T cell receptor (beta chain). This sample was taken from a study of radiotherapy plus CTLA-4 blockade in lung cancer. V was clipped by 2 bases and J by 6 bases, with 11 bases between them. Germline assignment: CDR1 MDHEN and CDR2 SYDVKM. CDR3 size: 14 residues. Only in-frame clones appear in the TCRdb table, and some are missing; sequencing was by immunoSEQ multiplex PCR. The sample has around 49,000 clones, about 85% seen once. This sequence originates from a human donor with non-small cell lung cancer whose response to radiotherapy plus ipilimumab could not be evaluated. The starting material was peripheral blood, obtained from a patient treated with radiotherapy plus ipilimumab. The rearrangement links TRBV28 to TRBJ1-5, with a possible D match to TRBD1 (5 bases). Here the CDR3 reads CASSLGGEGQPQHF. CDR3 DNA sequence: TGTGCCAGCAGTTTAGGGGGGGAGGGTCAGCCCCAGCATTTT.